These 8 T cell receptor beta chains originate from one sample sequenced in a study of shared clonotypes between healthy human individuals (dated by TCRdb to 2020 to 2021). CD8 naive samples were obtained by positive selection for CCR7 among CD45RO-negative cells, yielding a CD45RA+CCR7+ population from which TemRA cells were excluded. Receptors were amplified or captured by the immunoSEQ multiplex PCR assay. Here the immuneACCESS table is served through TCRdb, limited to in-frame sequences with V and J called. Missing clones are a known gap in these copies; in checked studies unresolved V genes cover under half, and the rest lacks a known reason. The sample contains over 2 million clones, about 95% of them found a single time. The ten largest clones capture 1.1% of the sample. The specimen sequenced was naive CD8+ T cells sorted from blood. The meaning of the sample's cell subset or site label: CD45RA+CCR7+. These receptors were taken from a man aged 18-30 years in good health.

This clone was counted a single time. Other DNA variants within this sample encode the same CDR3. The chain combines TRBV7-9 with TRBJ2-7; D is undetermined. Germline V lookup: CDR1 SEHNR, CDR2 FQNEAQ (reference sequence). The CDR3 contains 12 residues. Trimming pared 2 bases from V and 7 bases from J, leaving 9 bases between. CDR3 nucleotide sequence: TGTGCCAGCAGCTTACCCGGAAGTGAGCAGTACTTC. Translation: CASSLPGSEQYF.

The CDR3 bases are TGTGCCAGTAGTATGCAAGGGGCCATCTATGGCTACACCTTC. This sequence encodes CASSMQGAIYGYTF. The V call is TRBV19, the J call TRBJ1-2; maybe TRBD1 (5 bases). Germline V gives CDR1 LNHDA, CDR2 SQIVND (reference sequence). V lost 3 bases, J lost 4 bases, and 12 bases lay in between. The CDR3 runs 14 residues.

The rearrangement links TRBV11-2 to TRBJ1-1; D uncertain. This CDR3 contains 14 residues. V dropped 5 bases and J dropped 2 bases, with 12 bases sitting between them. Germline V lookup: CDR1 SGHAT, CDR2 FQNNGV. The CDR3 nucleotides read TGTGCCAGCAGCCCAATCCCGATTAACACTGAAGCTTTCTTT. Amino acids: CASSPIPINTEAFF.

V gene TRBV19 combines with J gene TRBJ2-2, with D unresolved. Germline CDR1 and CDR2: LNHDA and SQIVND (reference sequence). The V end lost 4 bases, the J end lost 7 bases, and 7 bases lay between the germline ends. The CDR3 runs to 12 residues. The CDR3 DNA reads TGTGCCAGTAGTAACACGTACGGGGAGCTGTTTTTT. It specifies CASSNTYGELFF.

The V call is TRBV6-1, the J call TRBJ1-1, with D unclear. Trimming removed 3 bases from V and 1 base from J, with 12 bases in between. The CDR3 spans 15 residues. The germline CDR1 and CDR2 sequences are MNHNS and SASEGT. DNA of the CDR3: TGTGCCAGCAGTGATGGGTGGTTCGGGAACACTGAAGCTTTCTTT. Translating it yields CASSDGWFGNTEAFF.

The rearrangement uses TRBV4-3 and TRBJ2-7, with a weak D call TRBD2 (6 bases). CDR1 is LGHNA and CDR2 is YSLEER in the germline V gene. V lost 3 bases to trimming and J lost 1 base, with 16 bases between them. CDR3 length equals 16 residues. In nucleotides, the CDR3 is TGCGCCAGCAGCCACGGGGGTACAGACTATTCCTACGAGCAGTACTTC. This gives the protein CASSHGGTDYSYEQYF.

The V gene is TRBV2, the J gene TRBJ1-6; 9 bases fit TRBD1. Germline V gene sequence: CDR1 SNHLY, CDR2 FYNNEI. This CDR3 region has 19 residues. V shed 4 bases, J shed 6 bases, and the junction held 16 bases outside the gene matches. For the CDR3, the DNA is TGTGCCAGCAGTGGAGGAGGACAGGGGACCACTAGAACTAATTCACCCCTCCACTTT. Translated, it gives CASSGGGQGTTRTNSPLHF. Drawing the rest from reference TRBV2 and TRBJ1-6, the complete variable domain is EPEVTQTPSHQVTQMGQEVILRCVPISNHLYFYWYRQILGQKVEFLVSFYNNEISEKSEIFDDQFSVERPDGSNFTLKIRSTKLEDSAMYFCASSGGGQGTTRTNSPLHFGNGTRLTVT.

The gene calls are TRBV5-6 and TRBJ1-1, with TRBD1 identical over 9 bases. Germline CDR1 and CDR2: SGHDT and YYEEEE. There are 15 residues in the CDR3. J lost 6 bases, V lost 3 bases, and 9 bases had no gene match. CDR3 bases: TGTGCCAGCAGCTGGGGAGGGACAGGGCCAGCTGAAGCTTTCTTT. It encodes CASSWGGTGPAEAFF.